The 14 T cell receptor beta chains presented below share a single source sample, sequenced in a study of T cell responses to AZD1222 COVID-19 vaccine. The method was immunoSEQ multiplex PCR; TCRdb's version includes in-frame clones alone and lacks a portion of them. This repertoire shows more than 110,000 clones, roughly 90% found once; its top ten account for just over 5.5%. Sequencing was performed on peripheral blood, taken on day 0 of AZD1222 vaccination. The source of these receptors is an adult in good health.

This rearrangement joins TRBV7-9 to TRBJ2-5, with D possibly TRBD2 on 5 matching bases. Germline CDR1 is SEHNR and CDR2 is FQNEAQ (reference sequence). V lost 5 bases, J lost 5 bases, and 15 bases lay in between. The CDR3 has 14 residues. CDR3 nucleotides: TGTGCCAGCAGCACCACAGAGGGCTCGGAGACCCAGTACTTC. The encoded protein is CASSTTEGSETQYF.

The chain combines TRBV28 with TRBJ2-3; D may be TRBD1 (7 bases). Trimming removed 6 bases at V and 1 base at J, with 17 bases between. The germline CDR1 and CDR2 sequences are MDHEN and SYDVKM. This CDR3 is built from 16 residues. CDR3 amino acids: CASRNRVRGGTDTQYF. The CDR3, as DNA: TGTGCCAGCAGAAACAGGGTCAGGGGGGGCACAGATACGCAGTATTTT.

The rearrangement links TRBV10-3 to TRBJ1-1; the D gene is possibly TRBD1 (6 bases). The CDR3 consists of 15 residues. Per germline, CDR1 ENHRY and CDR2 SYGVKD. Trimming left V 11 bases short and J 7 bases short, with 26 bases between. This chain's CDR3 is CAVRDGGLFFREAFF. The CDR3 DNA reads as TGTGCCGTACGGGATGGGGGGCTTTTTTTTCGTGAAGCTTTCTTT.

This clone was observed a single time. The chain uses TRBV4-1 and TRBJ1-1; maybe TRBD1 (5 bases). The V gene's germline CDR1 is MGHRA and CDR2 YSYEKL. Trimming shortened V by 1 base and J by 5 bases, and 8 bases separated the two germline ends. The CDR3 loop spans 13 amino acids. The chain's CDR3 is CASSQVGGTEAFF. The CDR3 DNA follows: TGCGCCAGCAGCCAAGTTGGGGGAACTGAAGCTTTCTTT.

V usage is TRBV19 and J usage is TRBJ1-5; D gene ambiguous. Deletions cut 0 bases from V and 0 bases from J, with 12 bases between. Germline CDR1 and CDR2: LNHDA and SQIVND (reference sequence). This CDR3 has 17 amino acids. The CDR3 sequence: CASSIDQISYSNQPQHF. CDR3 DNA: TGTGCCAGTAGTATAGATCAGATCAGCTATAGCAATCAGCCCCAGCATTTT.

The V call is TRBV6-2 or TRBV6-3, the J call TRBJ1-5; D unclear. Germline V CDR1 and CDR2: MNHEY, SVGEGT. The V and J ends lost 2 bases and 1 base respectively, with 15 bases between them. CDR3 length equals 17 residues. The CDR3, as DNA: TGTGCCAGCAGTTACGGTCTTCAACAGAAAAGCAATCAGCCCCAGCATTTT. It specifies CASSYGLQQKSNQPQHF.

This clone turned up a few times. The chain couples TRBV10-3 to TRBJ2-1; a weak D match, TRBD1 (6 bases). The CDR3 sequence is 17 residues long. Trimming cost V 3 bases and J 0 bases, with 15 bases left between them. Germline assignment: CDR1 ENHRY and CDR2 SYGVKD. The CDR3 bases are TGTGCCATCAGTGACCTGGGACACCCGAGCTCCTACAATGAGCAGTTCTTC. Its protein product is CAISDLGHPSSYNEQFF.

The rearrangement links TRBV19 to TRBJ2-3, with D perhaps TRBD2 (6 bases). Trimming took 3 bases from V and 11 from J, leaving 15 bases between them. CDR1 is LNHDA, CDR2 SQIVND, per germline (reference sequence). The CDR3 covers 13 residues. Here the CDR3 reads CASSMGTQIRQYF. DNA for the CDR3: TGTGCCAGTAGTATGGGGACTCAAATAAGGCAGTATTTT.

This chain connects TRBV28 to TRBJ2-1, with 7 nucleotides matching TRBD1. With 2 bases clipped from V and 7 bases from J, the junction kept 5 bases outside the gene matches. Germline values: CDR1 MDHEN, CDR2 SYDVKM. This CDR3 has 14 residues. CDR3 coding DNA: TGTGCCAGCAGTTTAGGTAGGGGGCGAAATGAGCAGTTCTTC. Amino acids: CASSLGRGRNEQFF.

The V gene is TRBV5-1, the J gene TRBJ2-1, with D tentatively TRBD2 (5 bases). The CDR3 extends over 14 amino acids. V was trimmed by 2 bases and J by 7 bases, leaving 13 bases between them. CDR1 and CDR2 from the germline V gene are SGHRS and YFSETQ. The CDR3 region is CASSFNPGGNEQFF. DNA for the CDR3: TGCGCCAGCAGCTTTAACCCTGGCGGGAATGAGCAGTTCTTC.

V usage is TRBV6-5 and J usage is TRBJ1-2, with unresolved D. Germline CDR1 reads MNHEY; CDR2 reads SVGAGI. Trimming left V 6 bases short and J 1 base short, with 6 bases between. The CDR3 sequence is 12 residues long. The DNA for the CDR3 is TGTGCCAGCAGCGCTCTTAACTATGGCTACACCTTC. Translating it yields CASSALNYGYTF.

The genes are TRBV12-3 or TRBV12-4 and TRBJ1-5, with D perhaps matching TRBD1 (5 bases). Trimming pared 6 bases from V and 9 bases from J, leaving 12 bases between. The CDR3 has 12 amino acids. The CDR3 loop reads CASSRDSRPQHF. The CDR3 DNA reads TGTGCCAGCAGCCGGGACTCCAGGCCCCAGCATTTT.

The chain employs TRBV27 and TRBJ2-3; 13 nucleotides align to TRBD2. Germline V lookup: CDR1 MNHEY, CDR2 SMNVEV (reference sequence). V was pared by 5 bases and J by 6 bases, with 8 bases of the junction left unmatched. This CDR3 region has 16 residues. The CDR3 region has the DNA TGTGCCAGCAGTCGGACTAGCGGGAGAGGTTGGGATACGCAGTATTTT. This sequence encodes CASSRTSGRGWDTQYF.

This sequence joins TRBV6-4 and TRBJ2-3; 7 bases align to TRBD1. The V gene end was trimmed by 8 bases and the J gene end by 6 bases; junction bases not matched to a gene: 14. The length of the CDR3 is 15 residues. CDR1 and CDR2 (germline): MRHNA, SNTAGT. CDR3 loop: CASQDRPGQGDTQYF. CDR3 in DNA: TGTGCCAGCCAGGACAGGCCCGGCCAGGGGGATACGCAGTATTTT.